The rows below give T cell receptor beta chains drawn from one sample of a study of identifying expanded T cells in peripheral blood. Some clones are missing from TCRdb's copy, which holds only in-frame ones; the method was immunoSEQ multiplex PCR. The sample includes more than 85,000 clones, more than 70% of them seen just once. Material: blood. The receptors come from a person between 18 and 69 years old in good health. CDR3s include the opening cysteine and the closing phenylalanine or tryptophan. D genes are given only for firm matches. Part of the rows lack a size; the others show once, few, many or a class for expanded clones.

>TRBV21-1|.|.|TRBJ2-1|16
CASSKTPGQPGDEQFF
TGTGCCAGCAGCAAAACCCCTGGACAGCCTGGGGATGAGCAGTTCTTC
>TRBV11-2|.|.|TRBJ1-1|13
CASNDWGDTEAFF
TGTGCCAGCAACGATTGGGGGGACACTGAAGCTTTCTTT
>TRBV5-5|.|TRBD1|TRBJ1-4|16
CASSLALGQGQEKLFF
TGTGCCAGCAGCTTGGCCTTGGGACAGGGGCAGGAAAAACTGTTTTTT
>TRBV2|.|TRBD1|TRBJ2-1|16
CASQPTRLTGLNEQFF
TGTGCCAGCCAACCCACCAGACTGACAGGGCTTAATGAGCAGTTCTTC
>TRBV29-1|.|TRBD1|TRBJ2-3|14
CSVPTGGGTDTQYF
TGCAGCGTACCAACAGGGGGCGGCACAGATACGCAGTATTTT
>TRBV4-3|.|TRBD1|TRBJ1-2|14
CASSQETGTNGYTF
TGCGCCAGCAGCCAAGAGACAGGGACCAATGGCTACACCTTC
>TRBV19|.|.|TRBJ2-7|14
CASSIAGGIGEQYF
TGTGCCAGTAGTATAGCGGGCGGGATCGGCGAGCAGTACTTC
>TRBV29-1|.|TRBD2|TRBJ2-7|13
CSGGLAGSYEQYF
TGCAGCGGGGGACTAGCGGGCTCCTACGAGCAGTACTTC
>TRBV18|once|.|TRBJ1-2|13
CASSEGSNYGYTF
TGTGCCAGCTCAGAGGGCAGCAACTATGGCTACACCTTC
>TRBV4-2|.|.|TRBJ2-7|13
CASSERESYEQYF
TGTGCCAGCAGCGAACGCGAGTCCTACGAGCAGTACTTC
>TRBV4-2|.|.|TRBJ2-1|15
CASSLHQEPYNEQFF
TGTGCCAGCAGCCTCCACCAGGAACCTTACAATGAGCAGTTCTTC
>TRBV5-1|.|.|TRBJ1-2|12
CASSLGGSGYTF
TGCGCCAGCAGCTTGGGGGGGTCTGGCTACACCTTC
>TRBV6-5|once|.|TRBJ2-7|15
CASSLTRQVFYEQYF
TGTGCCAGCAGCCTAACCCGGCAGGTGTTCTACGAGCAGTACTTC
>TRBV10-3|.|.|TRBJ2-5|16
CAISGSRDTAGETQYF
TGTGCCATCAGCGGCTCCCGGGACACCGCGGGAGAGACCCAGTACTTC
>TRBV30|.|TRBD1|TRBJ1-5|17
CAWSGSTLRDSHQPQHF
TGTGCCTGGAGTGGATCCACCCTCCGGGACAGCCATCAGCCCCAGCATTTT
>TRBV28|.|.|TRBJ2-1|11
CASSDNNEQFF
TGTGCCAGCAGTGACAACAATGAGCAGTTCTTC
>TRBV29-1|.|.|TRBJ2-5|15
CSVVPGSSSMKTQYF
TGCAGCGTTGTCCCAGGGTCCTCCTCTATGAAGACCCAGTACTTC
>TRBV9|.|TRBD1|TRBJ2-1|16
CASSVGATGDYNEQFF
TGTGCCAGCAGCGTAGGTGCGACAGGGGACTACAATGAGCAGTTCTTC
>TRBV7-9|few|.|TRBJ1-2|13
CASSLQGRYGYTF
TGTGCCAGCAGCTTACAGGGAAGGTATGGCTACACCTTC
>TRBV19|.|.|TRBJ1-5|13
CASSEQANQPQHF
TGTGCCAGTAGTGAGCAGGCCAATCAGCCCCAGCATTTT
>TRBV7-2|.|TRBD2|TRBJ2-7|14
CASSFTGTSYEQYF
TGTGCCAGCAGCTTCACCGGGACTAGCTACGAGCAGTACTTC
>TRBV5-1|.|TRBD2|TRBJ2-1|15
CASSFRLASGNEQFF
TGCGCCAGCAGCTTTCGACTAGCGTCGGGCAATGAGCAGTTCTTC
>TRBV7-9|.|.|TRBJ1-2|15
CASSDQGRGGLRYTF
TGTGCCAGCAGCGATCAGGGGAGAGGGGGATTGAGATACACCTTC
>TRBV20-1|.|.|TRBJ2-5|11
CSALLQETQYF
TGCAGTGCACTGCTTCAAGAGACCCAGTACTTC
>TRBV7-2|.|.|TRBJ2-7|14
CASTNPGAENEQYF
TGTGCCAGCACCAATCCGGGGGCTGAGAACGAGCAGTACTTC
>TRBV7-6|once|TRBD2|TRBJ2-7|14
CASSLSGRADEQYF
TGTGCCAGCAGCTTAAGCGGGAGGGCAGATGAGCAGTACTTC
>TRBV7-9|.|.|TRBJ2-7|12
CASSPRGYEQYF
TGTGCCAGCAGCCCTCGGGGCTACGAGCAGTACTTC
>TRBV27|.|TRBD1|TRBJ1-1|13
CASSSNDRGSAFF
TGTGCCAGCAGTTCGAACGACAGGGGATCAGCTTTCTTT
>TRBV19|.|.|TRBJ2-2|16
CASSIVEGPVVGELFF
TGTGCCAGTAGTATAGTGGAGGGGCCGGTGGTCGGGGAGCTGTTTTTT
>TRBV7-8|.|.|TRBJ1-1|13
CASSLQQYVEAFF
TGTGCCAGCAGCTTACAGCAGTACGTGGAAGCTTTCTTT
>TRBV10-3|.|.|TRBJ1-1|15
CAISGDHQGGTEAFF
TGTGCCATCAGTGGAGACCACCAAGGCGGCACTGAAGCTTTCTTT
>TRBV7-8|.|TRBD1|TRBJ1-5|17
CASSESGTGGARQPQHF
TGTGCCAGCAGCGAGTCCGGGACAGGGGGCGCCCGCCAGCCCCAGCATTTT
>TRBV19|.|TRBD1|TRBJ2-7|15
CASRVAGTGSYEQYF
TGTGCCAGTAGGGTCGCTGGGACAGGGTCGTACGAGCAGTACTTC
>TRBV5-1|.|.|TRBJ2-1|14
CASSFSGVGNEQFF
TGCGCCAGCAGCTTTTCCGGGGTAGGCAATGAGCAGTTCTTC
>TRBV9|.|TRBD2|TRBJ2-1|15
CASSVGAGGPNEQFF
TGTGCCAGCAGCGTAGGCGCGGGGGGGCCGAATGAGCAGTTCTTC
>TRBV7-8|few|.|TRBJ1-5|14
CASSYDGRNQPQHF
TGTGCCAGCAGCTATGACGGACGCAATCAGCCCCAGCATTTT
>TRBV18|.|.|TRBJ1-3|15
CASSPPRDFLNTIYF
TGTGCCAGCTCACCCCCCCGGGACTTCCTAAACACCATATATTTT
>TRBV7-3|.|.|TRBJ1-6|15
CASSSTDGLNSPLHF
TGTGCCAGCAGCTCTACGGACGGTTTGAATTCACCCCTCCACTTT
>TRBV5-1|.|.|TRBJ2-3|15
CASSLDGTRTDTQYF
TGCGCCAGCAGCTTGGATGGGACACGCACAGATACGCAGTATTTT
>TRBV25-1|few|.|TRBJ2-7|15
CASSESGRVYYEQYF
TGTGCCAGCAGTGAAAGCGGCAGGGTCTACTACGAGCAGTACTTC
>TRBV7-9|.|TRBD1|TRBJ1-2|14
CASRLSDRENGYTF
TGTGCCAGCAGACTTTCGGACAGGGAAAATGGCTACACCTTC
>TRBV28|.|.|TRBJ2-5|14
CASSPEDRIETQYF
TGTGCCAGCAGTCCTGAAGACAGGATAGAGACCCAGTACTTC
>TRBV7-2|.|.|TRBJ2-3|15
CASSLDSFSTDTQYF
TGTGCCAGCAGCTTAGACTCCTTTAGCACAGATACGCAGTATTTT
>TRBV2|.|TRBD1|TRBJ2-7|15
CASSVEAGGTYEQYF
TGTGCCAGCAGTGTAGAAGCAGGGGGAACCTACGAGCAGTACTTC
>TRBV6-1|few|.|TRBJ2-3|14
CASSEAARQDTQYF
TGTGCCAGCAGTGAAGCGGCCCGCCAGGATACGCAGTATTTT
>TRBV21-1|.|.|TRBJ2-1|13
CARTGHTHNEQFF
TGTGCCAGGACGGGACACACACACAATGAGCAGTTCTTC
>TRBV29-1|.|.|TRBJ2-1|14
CSGASPEPYNEQFF
TGCAGCGGCGCATCGCCTGAACCGTACAATGAGCAGTTCTTC
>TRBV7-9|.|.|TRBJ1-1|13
CASSAGRNTEAFF
TGTGCCAGCAGCGCAGGCCGGAACACTGAAGCTTTCTTT
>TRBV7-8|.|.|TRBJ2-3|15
CASSLASGYTDTQYF
TGTGCCAGCAGCTTAGCTAGTGGCTACACAGATACGCAGTATTTT
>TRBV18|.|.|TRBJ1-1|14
CASSPQSMNTEAFF
TGTGCCAGCTCACCACAATCAATGAACACTGAAGCTTTCTTT
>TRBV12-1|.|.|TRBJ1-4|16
CASSFSKTSTNEKLFF
TGTGCCAGCAGCTTTTCTAAAACATCAACTAATGAAAAACTGTTTTTT
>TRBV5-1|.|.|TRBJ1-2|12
CASSLGGYGYTF
TGCGCCAGCAGCTTGGGCGGTTATGGCTACACCTTC
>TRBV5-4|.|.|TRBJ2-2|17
CASSPGGGTGDTGELFF
TGTGCCAGCAGCCCCGGAGGAGGGACCGGGGATACCGGGGAGCTGTTTTTT
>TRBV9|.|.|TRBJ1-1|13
CASSVVLQAEAFF
TGTGCCAGCAGCGTAGTTCTCCAGGCTGAAGCTTTCTTT
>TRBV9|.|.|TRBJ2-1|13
CASSVLLANEQFF
TGTGCCAGCAGCGTATTACTAGCAAATGAGCAGTTCTTC